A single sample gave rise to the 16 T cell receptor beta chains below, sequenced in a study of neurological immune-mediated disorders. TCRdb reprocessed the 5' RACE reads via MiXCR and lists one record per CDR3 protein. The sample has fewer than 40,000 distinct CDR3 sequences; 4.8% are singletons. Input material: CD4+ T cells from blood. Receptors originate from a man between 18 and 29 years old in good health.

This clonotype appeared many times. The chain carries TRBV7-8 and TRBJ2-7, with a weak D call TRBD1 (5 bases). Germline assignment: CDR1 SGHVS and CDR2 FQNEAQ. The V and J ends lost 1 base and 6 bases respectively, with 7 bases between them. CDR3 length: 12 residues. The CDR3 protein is CASSLDQGEQYF. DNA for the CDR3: TGTGCCAGCAGCTTAGACCAGGGCGAGCAGTACTTC.

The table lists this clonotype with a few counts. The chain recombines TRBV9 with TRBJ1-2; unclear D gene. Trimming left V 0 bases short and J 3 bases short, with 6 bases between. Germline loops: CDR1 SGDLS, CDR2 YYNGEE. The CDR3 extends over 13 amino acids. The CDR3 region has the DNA TGTGCCAGCAGCGTAGAAGGGTACTATGGCTACACCTTC. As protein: CASSVEGYYGYTF.

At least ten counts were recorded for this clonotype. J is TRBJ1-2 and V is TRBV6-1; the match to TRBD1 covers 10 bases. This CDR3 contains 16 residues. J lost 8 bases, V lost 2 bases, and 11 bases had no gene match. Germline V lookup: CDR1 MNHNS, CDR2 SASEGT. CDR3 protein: CASSELPGQGNSGYTF. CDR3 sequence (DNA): TGTGCCAGCAGTGAATTACCGGGACAGGGGAATTCCGGCTACACCTTC.

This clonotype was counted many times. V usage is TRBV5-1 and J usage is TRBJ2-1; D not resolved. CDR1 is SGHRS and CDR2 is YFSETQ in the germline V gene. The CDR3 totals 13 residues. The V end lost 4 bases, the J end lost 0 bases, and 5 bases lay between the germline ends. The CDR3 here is CASSLSSYNEQFF. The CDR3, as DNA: TGCGCCAGCAGCCTGAGCTCCTACAATGAGCAGTTCTTC.

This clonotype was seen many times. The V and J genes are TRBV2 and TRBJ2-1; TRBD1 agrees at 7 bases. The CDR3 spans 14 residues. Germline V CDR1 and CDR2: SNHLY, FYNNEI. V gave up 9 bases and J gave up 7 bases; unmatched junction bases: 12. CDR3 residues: CARGTERTRNEQFF. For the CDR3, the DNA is TGTGCCAGGGGGACAGAGCGAACGAGGAATGAGCAGTTCTTC.

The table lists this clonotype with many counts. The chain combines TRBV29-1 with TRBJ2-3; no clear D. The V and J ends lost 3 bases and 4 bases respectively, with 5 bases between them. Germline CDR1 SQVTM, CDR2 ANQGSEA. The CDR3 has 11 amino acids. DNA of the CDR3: TGCAGCGTTGATAACGCAGATACGCAGTATTTT. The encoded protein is CSVDNADTQYF.

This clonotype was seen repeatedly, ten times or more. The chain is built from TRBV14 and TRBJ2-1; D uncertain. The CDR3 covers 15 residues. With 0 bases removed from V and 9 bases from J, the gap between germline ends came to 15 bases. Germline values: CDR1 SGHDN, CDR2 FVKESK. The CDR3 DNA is TGTGCCAGCAGCCAAGATTTCTTCGGGTATAGTGAGCAGTTCTTC. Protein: CASSQDFFGYSEQFF.

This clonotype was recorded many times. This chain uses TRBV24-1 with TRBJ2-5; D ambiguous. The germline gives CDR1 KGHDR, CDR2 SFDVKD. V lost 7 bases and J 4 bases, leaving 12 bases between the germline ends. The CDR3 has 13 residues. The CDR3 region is CATRGAGRETQYF. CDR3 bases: TGTGCCACCAGGGGCGCAGGCCGAGAGACCCAGTACTTC.

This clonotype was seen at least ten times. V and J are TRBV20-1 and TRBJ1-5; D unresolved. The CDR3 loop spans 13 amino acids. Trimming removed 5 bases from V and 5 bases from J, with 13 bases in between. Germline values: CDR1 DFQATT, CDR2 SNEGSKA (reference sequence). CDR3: CSAFSQSHQPQHF. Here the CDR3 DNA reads TGCAGTGCTTTTAGCCAATCCCATCAGCCCCAGCATTTT.

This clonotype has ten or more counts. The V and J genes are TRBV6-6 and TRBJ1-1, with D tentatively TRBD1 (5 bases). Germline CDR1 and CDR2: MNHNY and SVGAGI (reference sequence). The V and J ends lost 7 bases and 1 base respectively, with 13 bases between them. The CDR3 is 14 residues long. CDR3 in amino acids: CASIPGRANTEAFF. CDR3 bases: TGTGCCAGCATCCCCGGCAGGGCGAACACTGAAGCTTTCTTT.

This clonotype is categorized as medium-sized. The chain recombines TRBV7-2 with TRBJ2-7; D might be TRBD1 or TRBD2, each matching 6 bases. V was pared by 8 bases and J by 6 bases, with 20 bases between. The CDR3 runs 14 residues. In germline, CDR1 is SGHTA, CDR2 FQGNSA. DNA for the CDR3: TGTGCCAGCCAGCCACAGGGAGGAACCACCGAGCAGTACTTC. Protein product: CASQPQGGTTEQYF.

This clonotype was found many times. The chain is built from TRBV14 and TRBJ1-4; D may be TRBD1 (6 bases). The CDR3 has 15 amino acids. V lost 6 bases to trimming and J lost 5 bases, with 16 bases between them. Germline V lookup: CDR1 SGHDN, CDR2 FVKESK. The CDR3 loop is CASSDNRAPNEKLFF. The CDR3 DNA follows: TGTGCCAGCAGTGATAACAGGGCTCCGAATGAAAAACTGTTTTTT. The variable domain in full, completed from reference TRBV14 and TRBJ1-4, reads EAGVTQFPSHSVIEKGQTVTLRCDPISGHDNLYWYRRVMGKEIKFLLHFVKESKQDESGMPNNRFLAERTGGTYSTLKVQPAELEDSGVYFCASSDNRAPNEKLFFGSGTQLSVL.

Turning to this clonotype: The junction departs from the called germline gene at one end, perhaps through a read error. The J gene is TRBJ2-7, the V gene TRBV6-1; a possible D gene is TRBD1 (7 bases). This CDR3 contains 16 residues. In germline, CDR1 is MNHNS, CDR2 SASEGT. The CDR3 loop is CVSSEEGQWDPWEQYF. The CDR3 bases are TGTGTCAGCAGTGAGGAGGGACAGTGGGACCCCTGGGAGCAGTACTTC.

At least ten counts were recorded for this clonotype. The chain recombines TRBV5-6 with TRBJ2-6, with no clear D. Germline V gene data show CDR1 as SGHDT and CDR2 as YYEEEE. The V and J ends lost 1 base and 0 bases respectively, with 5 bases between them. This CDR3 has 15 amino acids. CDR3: CASSLSHSGANVLTF. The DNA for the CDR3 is TGTGCCAGCAGCTTGTCCCACTCTGGGGCCAACGTCCTGACTTTC.

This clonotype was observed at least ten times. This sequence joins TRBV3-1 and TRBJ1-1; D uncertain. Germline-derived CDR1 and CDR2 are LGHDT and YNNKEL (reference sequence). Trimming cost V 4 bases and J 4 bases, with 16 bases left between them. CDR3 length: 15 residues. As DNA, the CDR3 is TGTGCCAGCAGCCTCCGGTCGGTCCGGGTCACTGAAGCTTTCTTT. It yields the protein CASSLRSVRVTEAFF.

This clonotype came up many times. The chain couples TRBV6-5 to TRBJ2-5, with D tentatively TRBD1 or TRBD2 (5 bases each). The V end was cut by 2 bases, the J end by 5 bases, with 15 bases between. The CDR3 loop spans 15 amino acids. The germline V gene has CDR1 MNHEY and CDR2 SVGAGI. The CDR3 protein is CASSYSGTPWETQYF. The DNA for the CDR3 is TGTGCCAGCAGTTACAGTGGGACCCCCTGGGAGACCCAGTACTTC.